This TCR beta chain was identified during a study of post-analysis software for immune sequencing data. Study-level background: The patients showed relapsing-remitting, secondary progressive and progressive-relapsing multiple sclerosis courses. Study results and caveats: When patients were compared with controls, about 5 TRBV segments were more frequent, TRBV5-6, TRBV5-1 and TRBV20-1 among them. Significantly decreased normalized Chao1 diversity was recorded for multiple sclerosis patients relative to controls.

The CDR3 has 12 amino acids. Trimming removed 4 bases from V and 4 bases from J, with 10 bases in between. CDR1 is SQVTM, CDR2 ANQGSEA, per germline. As to this clonotype: Its antigen is as yet unknown.

cDNA libraries of TCR beta carried unique molecular identifiers. Researchers reported around 510,000 cDNA molecules coming from approximately 0.91 to 9.4 million T cells. TCRdb called the PCR reads again in MiXCR, with one record for every CDR3 protein. Of roughly 800,000 distinct CDR3 sequences in the sample, around 45% were seen once. V usage is TRBV29-1 and J usage is TRBJ2-5, with D maybe TRBD2 (5 bases). Sequencing used blood. The receptor's source is a girl aged 5-17 years with multiple sclerosis. CDR3 sequence: CSVVERAETQYF. DNA of the CDR3: TGCAGCGTTGTAGAGAGGGCAGAGACCCAGTACTTC.